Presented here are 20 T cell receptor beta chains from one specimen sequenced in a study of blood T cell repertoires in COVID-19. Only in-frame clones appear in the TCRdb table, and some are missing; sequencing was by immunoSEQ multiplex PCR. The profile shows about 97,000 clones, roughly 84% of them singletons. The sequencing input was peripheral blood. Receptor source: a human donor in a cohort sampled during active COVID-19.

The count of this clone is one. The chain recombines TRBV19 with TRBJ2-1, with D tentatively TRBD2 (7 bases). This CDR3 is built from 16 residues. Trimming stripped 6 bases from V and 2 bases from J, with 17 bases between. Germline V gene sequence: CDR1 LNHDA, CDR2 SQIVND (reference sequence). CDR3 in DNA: TGTGCCAGTAGGGGGCTGGCGGGGGCGACCTACAATGAGCAGTTCTTC. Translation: CASRGLAGATYNEQFF.

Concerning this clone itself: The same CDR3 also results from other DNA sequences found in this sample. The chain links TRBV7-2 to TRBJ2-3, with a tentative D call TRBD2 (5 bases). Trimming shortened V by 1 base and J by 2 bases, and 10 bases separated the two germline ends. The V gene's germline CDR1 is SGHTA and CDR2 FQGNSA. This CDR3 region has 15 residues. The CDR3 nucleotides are TGTGCCAGCAGCTTAGGCCTAGCCTACACAGATACGCAGTATTTT. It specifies CASSLGLAYTDTQYF.

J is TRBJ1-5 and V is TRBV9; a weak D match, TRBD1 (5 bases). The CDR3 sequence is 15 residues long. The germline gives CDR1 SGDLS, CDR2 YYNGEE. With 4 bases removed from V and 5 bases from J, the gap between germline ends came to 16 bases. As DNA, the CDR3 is TGTGCCAGCAGCCGCATGACAGAAGCCTATCAGCCCCAGCATTTT. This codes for CASSRMTEAYQPQHF.

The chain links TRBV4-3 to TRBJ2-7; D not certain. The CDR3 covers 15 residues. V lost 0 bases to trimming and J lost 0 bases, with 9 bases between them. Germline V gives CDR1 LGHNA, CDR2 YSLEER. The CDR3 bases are TGCGCCAGCAGCCAAGAAATCAGAAGCTCCTACGAGCAGTACTTC. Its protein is CASSQEIRSSYEQYF.

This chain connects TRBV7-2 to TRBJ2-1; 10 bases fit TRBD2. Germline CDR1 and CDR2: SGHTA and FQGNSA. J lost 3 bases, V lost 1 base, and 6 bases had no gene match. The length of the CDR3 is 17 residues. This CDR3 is CASSLGGLASFYNEQFF. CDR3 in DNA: TGTGCCAGCAGCTTAGGGGGACTAGCGAGTTTCTACAATGAGCAGTTCTTC.

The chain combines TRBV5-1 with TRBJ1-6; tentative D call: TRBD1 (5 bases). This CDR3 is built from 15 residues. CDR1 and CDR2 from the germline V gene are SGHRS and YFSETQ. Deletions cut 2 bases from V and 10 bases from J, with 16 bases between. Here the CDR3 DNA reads TGCGCCAGCAGCTTAGCAGGGTTGGAAAGGTCACCCCTCCACTTT. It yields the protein CASSLAGLERSPLHF.

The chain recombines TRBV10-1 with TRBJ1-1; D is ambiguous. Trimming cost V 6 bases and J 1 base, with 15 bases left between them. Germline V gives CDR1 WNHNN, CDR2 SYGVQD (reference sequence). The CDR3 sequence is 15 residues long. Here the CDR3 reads CASRTPSGSNTEAFF. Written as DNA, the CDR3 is TGCGCCAGCAGGACTCCTTCCGGGTCGAACACTGAAGCTTTCTTT.

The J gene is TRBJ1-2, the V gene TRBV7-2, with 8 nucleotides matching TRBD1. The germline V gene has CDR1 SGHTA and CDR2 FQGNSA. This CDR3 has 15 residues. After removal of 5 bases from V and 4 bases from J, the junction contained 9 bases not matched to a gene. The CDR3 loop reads CASSHGQGWSYGYTF. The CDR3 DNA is TGTGCCAGCAGCCATGGACAGGGATGGAGCTATGGCTACACCTTC.

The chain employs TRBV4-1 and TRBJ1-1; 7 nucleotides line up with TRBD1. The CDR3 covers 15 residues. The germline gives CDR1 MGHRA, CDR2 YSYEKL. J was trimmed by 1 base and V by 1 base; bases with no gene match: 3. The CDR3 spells CASSQVGTANTEAFF. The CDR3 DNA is TGCGCCAGCAGCCAAGTGGGGACAGCGAACACTGAAGCTTTCTTT.

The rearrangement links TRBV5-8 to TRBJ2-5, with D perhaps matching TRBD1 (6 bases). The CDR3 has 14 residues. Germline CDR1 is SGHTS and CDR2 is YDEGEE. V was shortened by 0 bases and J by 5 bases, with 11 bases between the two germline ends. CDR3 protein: CASSLAQGWETQYF. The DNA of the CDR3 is TGTGCCAGCAGCTTGGCGCAGGGGTGGGAGACCCAGTACTTC.

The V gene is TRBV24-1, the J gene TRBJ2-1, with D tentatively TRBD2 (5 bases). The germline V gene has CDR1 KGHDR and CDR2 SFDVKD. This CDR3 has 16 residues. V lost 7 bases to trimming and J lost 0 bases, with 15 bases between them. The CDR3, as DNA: TGTGCCACCAGCCTGAGGGCTTTCAGCTCCTACAATGAGCAGTTCTTC. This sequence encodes CATSLRAFSSYNEQFF.

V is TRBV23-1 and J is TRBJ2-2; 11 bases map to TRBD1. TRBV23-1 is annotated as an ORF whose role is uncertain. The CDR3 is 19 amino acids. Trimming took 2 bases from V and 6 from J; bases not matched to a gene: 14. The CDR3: CASSQPTGQGVGSAGELFF. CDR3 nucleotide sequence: TGCGCCAGCAGTCAACCGACGGGACAGGGGGTAGGGTCCGCCGGGGAGCTGTTTTTT.

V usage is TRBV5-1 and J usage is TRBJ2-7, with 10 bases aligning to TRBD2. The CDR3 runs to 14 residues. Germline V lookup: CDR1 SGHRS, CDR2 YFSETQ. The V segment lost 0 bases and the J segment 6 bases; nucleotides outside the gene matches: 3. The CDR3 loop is CASSLAASGGEQYF. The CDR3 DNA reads TGCGCCAGCAGCTTGGCAGCTAGCGGGGGCGAGCAGTACTTC.

This CDR3 is CATSLGQGTGELFF. CDR3 DNA sequence: TGTGCCACCAGTCTTGGGCAGGGCACCGGGGAGCTGTTTTTT. This sequence joins TRBV24-1 and TRBJ2-2; possibly TRBD1 for D (5 bases). Trimming cost V 6 bases and J 4 bases, with 11 bases left between them. CDR1 and CDR2 (germline): KGHDR, SFDVKD. The length of the CDR3 is 14 residues.

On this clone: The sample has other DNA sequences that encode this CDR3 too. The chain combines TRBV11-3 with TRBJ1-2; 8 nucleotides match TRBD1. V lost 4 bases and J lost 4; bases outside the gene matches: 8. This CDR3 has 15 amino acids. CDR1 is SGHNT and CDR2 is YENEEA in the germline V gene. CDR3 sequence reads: CASSSRTGWGYGYTF. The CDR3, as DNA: TGTGCCAGCAGCTCCAGGACAGGGTGGGGCTATGGCTACACCTTC.

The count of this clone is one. Here the CDR3 reads CASSVRQVQETQYF. DNA of the CDR3: TGTGCCAGCAGTGTCCGACAGGTTCAAGAGACCCAGTACTTC. The V call is TRBV2, the J call TRBJ2-5; a weak D match, TRBD1 (6 bases). V was shortened by 4 bases and J by 2 bases, with 11 bases between the two germline ends. The germline V gene has CDR1 SNHLY and CDR2 FYNNEI. The CDR3 is 14 amino acids.

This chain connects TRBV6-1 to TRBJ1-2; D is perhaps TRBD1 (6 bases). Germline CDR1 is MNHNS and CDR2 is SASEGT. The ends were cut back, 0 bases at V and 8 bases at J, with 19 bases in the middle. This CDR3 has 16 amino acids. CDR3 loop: CASSEAPGGARGGYTF. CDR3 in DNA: TGTGCCAGCAGTGAAGCGCCGGGGGGGGCGCGAGGAGGCTACACCTTC.

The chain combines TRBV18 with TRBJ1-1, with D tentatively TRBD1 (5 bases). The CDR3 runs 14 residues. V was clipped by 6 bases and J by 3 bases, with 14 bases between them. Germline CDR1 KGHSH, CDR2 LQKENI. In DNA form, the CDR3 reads TGTGCCAGCTCTCGAACACAGGTCGACACTGAAGCTTTCTTT. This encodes CASSRTQVDTEAFF. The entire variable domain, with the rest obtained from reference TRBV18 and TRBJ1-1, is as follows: NAGVMQNPRHLVRRRGQEARLRCSPMKGHSHVYWYRQLPEEGLKFMVYLQKENIIDESGMPKERFSAEFPKEGPSILRIQQVVRGDSAAYFCASSRTQVDTEAFFGQGTRLTVV.

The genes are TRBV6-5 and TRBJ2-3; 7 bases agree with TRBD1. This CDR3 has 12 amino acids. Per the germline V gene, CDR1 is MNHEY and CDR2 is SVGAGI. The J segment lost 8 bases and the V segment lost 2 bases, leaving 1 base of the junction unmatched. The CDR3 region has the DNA TGTGCCAGCAGTTACGACAGGGTTACGCAGTATTTT. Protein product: CASSYDRVTQYF.

CDR3 bases: TGTGCCAGCAGCTTATTGGGTTGGAGGGAGACCCAGTACTTC. It specifies CASSLLGWRETQYF. The chain uses TRBV7-2 and TRBJ2-5; maybe TRBD2 (5 bases). V lost 2 bases and J lost 5, with 12 bases in between. From germline, CDR1 is SGHTA and CDR2 FQGNSA. This CDR3 has 14 amino acids.